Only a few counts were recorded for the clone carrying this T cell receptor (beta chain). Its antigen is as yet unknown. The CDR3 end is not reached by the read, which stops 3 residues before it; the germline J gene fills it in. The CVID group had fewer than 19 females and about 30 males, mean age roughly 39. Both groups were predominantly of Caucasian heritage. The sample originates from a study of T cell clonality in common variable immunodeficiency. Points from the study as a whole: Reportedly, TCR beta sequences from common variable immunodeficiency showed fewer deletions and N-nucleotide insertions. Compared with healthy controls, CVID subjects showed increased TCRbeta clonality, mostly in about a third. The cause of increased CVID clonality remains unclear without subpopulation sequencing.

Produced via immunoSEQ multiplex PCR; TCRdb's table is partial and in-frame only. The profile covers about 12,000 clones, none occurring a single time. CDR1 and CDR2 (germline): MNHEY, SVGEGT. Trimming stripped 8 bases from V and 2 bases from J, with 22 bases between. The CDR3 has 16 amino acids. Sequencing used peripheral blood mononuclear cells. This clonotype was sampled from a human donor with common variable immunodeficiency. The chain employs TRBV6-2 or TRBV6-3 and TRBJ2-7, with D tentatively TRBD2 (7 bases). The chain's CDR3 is CASRRRRGGDTYEQYF. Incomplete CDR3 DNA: TGTGCCAGCCGCCGCCGTAGGGGGGGGGATACCTACGAG.